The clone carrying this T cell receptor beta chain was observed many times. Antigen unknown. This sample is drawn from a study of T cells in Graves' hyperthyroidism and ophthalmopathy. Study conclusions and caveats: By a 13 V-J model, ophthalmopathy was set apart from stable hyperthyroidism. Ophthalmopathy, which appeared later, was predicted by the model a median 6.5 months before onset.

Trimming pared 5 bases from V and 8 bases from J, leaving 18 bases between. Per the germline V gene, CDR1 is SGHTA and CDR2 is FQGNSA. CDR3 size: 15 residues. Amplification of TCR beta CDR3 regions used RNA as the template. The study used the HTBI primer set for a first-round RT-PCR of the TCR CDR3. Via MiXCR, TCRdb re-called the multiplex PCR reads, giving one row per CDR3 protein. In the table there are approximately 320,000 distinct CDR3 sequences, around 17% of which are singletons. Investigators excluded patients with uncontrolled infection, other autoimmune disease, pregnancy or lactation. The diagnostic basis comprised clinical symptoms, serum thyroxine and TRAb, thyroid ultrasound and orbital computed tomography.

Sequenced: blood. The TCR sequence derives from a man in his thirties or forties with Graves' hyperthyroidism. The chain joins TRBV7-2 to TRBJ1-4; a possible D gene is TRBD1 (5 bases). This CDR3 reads CASSTNSGGREKLFF. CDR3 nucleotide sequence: TGTGCCAGCAGCACCAATTCCGGGGGTCGGGAAAAACTGTTTTTT.